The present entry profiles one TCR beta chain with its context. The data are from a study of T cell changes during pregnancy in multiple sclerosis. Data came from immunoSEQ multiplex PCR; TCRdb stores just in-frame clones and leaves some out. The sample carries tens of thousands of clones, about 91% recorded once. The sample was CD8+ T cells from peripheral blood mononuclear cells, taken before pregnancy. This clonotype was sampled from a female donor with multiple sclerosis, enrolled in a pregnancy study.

The CDR3 DNA sequence: TGTGCCAGCCCTTCCAGACATGATAGCAATCAGCCCCAGCATTTT. Translation: CASPSRHDSNQPQHF. The genes are TRBV18 and TRBJ1-5; D unresolved. In germline, CDR1 is KGHSH, CDR2 LQKENI. This CDR3 is built from 15 residues. Trimming stripped 8 bases from V and 0 bases from J, with 14 bases between.